This is a list of T cell receptor beta chains from one sample in a study of OX40 agonist ivuxolimab in advanced cancers. Clones were read by immunoSEQ multiplex PCR, and TCRdb kept only the in-frame ones, dropping some. There are 37,000 or so clones in the sample; 70% to 90% occur only once, and about 2.4% lies in the top ten. The source material was CD4+ or CD8+ T cells sorted from blood, sampled in a trial of the OX40 agonist ivuxolimab. These receptors were collected from an adult with an advanced solid tumor such as melanoma, head and neck, liver or kidney cancer. The CDR3 runs from the conserved cysteine through the conserved F or W. A D gene is named only where the DNA matches it firmly. Where a row states a size, it is once, few, many or the class of an expanded clone; other rows omit it.

TRBD1	TRBV10-3	TRBJ2-3	-	TGTGCCATCAGTCTGGGACAGAGCACAGATACGCAGTATTTT	CAISLGQSTDTQYF
-	TRBV6-1	TRBJ1-5	-	TGTGCCAGCAAGGAGGACACTGTTCAAAATCAGCCCCAGCATTTT	CASKEDTVQNQPQHF
TRBD1	TRBV7-6	TRBJ2-5	-	TGTGCCAGCAGCTTAGCCCCGGGACAGGGGATCCAAGAGACCCAGTACTTC	CASSLAPGQGIQETQYF
TRBD1	TRBV28	TRBJ1-5	once	TGTGCCAGCAATCAACAGGGGATTTATAGCAATCAGCTCCAGCATTTT	CASNQQGIYSNQLQHF
-	TRBV29-1	TRBJ1-2	medium-sized	TGCAGCGTTCAGGAGGGCAGGGGTGGCTACACCTTC	CSVQEGRGGYTF
-	TRBV5-1	TRBJ1-2	-	TGCGCCAGCAGCTTGGCCGAAGCGCCCAAGTTTGGCTACACCTTC	CASSLAEAPKFGYTF
-	TRBV5-1	TRBJ2-7	once	TGCGCCAGCAGCAATGGAGGCCTGGGGAACCACGAGCAGTACTTC	CASSNGGLGNHEQYF
TRBD2	TRBV5-6	TRBJ2-1	-	TGTGCCAGCAACCCCCGGCCGGGGACTAGCTATGAGCAGTTCTTC	CASNPRPGTSYEQFF
-	TRBV9	TRBJ2-1	-	TGTGCCAGCAGCGTAGTAGGAGGTGAGCAGTTCTTC	CASSVVGGEQFF
TRBD1	TRBV7-2	TRBJ2-2	-	TGTGCCAGCAGAAGGGACAGCCGGAACACCGGGGAGCTGTTTTTT	CASRRDSRNTGELFF
-	TRBV19	TRBJ1-2	-	TGTGCCAGTAGTAACCAGCTTCTAGCCGACAGAACTAACTATGGCTACACCTTC	CASSNQLLADRTNYGYTF
-	TRBV5-1	TRBJ2-2	once	TGCGCCAGCAGCTTGATCGGGACCAGGGTTCGAATTAACACCGGGGAGCTGTTTTTT	CASSLIGTRVRINTGELFF
-	TRBV6-1	TRBJ2-2	-	TGTGCCAGCAGTGTAGTGATCGGGTCTATGGGGGAGCTGTTTTTT	CASSVVIGSMGELFF
TRBD1	TRBV4-2	TRBJ1-2	-	TGTGCCAGCAGCCACGCCTTGGGACAGGGGTACTATGGCTACACCTTC	CASSHALGQGYYGYTF
TRBD1	TRBV18	TRBJ2-7	-	TGTGCCAGCTCACCACCAGTCGGACAGGGTTACGGCGAGCAGTACTTC	CASSPPVGQGYGEQYF
-	TRBV11-2	TRBJ1-1	-	TGTGCCAGCAGCTTAAACAGGGTGAACACTGAAGCTTTCTTT	CASSLNRVNTEAFF
TRBD1	TRBV6-4	TRBJ1-4	once	TGTGCCAGCAGTGACGACAGGGGGGAAAAACTGTTTTTT	CASSDDRGEKLFF
TRBD1	TRBV5-5	TRBJ1-6	-	TGTGCCAGCAGCTTTGGGGGCAGGGGGCGTAATTCACCCCTCCACTTT	CASSFGGRGRNSPLHF
-	TRBV11-2	TRBJ1-1	-	TGTGCCAGCAGCTTAAGGCCCGACTACACTGAAGCTTTCTTT	CASSLRPDYTEAFF
-	TRBV27	TRBJ2-6	-	TGTGCCAGCAGTTTGGGTCGACCCGGGGCCAACGTCCTGACTTTC	CASSLGRPGANVLTF
-	TRBV11-2	TRBJ1-1	-	TGTGCCAGCAGCCCCTCCCAGGGCCAAGCGACTGAAGCTTTCTTT	CASSPSQGQATEAFF
-	TRBV5-8	TRBJ2-1	-	TGTGCCAGCAGACAGGACAATTGGGAGCAGTTCTTC	CASRQDNWEQFF
TRBD1	TRBV15	TRBJ2-2	-	TGTGCCACCAGCAGGGACAGGGTTACCGCCGGGGAGCTGTTTTTT	CATSRDRVTAGELFF
TRBD2	TRBV19	TRBJ2-1	-	TGTGCCAGTAGTATAGCCGGGGGGGCCGCAAATGAGCAGTTCTTC	CASSIAGGAANEQFF
-	TRBV27	TRBJ1-5	-	TGTGCCAGCTGGACAGCGCGAGATGGGTATAGCAATCAGCCCCAGCATTTT	CASWTARDGYSNQPQHF
TRBD1	TRBV27	TRBJ2-2	few	TGTGCCAGCAGTTCTGGACAGGGGAACACCGGGGAGCTGTTTTTT	CASSSGQGNTGELFF
-	TRBV19	TRBJ1-2	-	TGTGCCAGTAGTTCCGGGCAGGGCCCCAAGTTTACCTTC	CASSSGQGPKFTF
-	TRBV2	TRBJ2-5	-	TGTGCCAGCCACGAGGTTAGGGAGACCCAGTACTTC	CASHEVRETQYF
-	TRBV14	TRBJ2-2	-	TGTGCCAGCAGCCAGTTACAGGGCTACACCGGGGAGCTGTTTTTT	CASSQLQGYTGELFF
TRBD2	TRBV7-2	TRBJ2-3	-	TGTGCCAGCAGCTTAGGTAGCGGGGGGGCTAGGGATACGCAGTATTTT	CASSLGSGGARDTQYF
-	TRBV14	TRBJ2-5	-	TGTGCCAGCAGCCGCCTCTTAGGGGCCCAAGAGACCCAGTACTTC	CASSRLLGAQETQYF
-	TRBV6-1	TRBJ1-1	-	TGTGCCAAAACTGAAGCTTTCTTT	CAKTEAFF
-	TRBV7-7	TRBJ2-1	-	TGTGCTAGCAGCTTTGGGGCAAACAATGAGCAGTTCTTC	CASSFGANNEQFF
-	TRBV19	TRBJ1-2	-	TGTGCCAGTAGTCTCGAGGGGACGCCTAGGAGCTATGGCTACACCTTC	CASSLEGTPRSYGYTF
-	TRBV30	TRBJ2-7	-	TGTGCCTGGCAACAGGGTGGTGGGTCCCGCGAGCAGTACTTC	CAWQQGGGSREQYF
TRBD1	TRBV5-1	TRBJ2-2	-	TGCGCCAGCAGCTCGGGGACAGGGTCGAACACCGGGGAGCTGTTTTTT	CASSSGTGSNTGELFF
TRBD1	TRBV5-1	TRBJ2-2	few	TGCGCCAGCAGTCCCGTACAGGGGGCCGGGGAGCTGTTTTTT	CASSPVQGAGELFF
-	TRBV6-5	TRBJ2-3	-	TGTGCCAGCAGTTCCAATAGCGGCGCAGGCACAGATACGCAGTATTTT	CASSSNSGAGTDTQYF
TRBD2	TRBV5-1	TRBJ2-7	-	TGCGCCAGCAGCCCGCTCGGGGGGGGCTACGAGCAGTACTTC	CASSPLGGGYEQYF
-	TRBV19	TRBJ1-6	-	TGTGCCAGTACTTCTCGGACAGTCGGCTCCTATAATTCACCCCTCCACTTT	CASTSRTVGSYNSPLHF
-	TRBV27	TRBJ2-3	-	TGTGCCAGCAGTTTAGAATCCCGGGGTGCAGGGAGTGCAGATACGCAGTATTTT	CASSLESRGAGSADTQYF